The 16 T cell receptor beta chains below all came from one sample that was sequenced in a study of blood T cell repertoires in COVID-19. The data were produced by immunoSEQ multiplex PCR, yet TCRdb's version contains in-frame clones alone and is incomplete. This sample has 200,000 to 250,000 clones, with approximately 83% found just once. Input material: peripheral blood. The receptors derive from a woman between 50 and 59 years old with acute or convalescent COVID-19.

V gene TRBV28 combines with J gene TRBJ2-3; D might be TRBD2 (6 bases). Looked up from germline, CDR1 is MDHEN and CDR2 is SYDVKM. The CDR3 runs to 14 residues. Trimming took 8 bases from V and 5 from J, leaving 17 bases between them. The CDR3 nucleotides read TGTGCCAGCGCTCGGCGGGATCTCAGAGATACGCAGTATTTT. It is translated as CASARRDLRDTQYF.

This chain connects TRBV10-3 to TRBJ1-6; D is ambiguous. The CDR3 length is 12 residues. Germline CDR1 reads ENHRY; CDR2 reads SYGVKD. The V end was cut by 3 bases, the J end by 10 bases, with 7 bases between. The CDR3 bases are TGTGCCATCAGTGACAGGAACTCACCCCTCCACTTT. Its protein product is CAISDRNSPLHF.

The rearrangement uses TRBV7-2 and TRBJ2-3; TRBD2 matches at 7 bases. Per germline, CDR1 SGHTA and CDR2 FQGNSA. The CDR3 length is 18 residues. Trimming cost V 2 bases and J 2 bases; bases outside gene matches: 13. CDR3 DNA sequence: TGTGCCAGCAGCTTATCACCTGGTCTCAGCGGGGCCACAGATACGCAGTATTTT. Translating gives CASSLSPGLSGATDTQYF.

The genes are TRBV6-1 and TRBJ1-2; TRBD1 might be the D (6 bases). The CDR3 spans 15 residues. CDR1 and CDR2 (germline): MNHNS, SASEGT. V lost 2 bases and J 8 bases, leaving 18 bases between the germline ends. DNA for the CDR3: TGTGCCAGCAGTGAATTATCCAGGGGCCGGACGGGCTACACCTTC. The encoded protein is CASSELSRGRTGYTF.

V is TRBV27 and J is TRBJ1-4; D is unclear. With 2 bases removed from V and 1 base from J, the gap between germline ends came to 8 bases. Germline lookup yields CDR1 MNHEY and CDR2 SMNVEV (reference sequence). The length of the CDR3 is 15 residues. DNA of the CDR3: TGTGCCAGCAGTTTAATGTGGAGAACTAATGAAAAACTGTTTTTT. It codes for CASSLMWRTNEKLFF.

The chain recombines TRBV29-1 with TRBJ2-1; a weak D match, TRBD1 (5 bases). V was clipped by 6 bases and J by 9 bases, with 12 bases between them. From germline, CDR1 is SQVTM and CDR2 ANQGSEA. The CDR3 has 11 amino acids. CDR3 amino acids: CSVGRTSEQFF. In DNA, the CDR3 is TGCAGCGTCGGAAGGACATCTGAGCAGTTCTTC.

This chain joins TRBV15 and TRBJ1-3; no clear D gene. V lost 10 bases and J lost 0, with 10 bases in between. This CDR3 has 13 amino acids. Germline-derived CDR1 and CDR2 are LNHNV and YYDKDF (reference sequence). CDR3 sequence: CAISDNSGNTIYF. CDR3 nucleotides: TGTGCCATCTCCGACAACTCTGGAAACACCATATATTTT. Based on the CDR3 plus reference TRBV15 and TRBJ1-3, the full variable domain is DAMVIQNPRYQVTQFGKPVTLSCSQTLNHNVMYWYQQKSSQAPKLLFHYYDKDFNNEADTPDNFQSRRPNTSFCFLDIRSPGLGDTAMYLCAISDNSGNTIYFGEGSWLTVV.

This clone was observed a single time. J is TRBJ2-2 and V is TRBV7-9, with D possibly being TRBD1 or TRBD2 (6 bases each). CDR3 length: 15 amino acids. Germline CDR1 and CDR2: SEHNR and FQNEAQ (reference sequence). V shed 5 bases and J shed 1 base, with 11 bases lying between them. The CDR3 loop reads CASSRGAGNTGELFF. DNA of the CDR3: TGTGCCAGCAGCAGGGGGGCTGGGAACACCGGGGAGCTGTTTTTT.

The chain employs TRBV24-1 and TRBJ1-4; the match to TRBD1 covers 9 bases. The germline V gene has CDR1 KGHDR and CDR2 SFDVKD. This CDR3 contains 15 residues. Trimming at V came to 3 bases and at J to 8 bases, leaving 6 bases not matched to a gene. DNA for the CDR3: TGTGCCACCAGTGATCCGGGACAGGGTAGAGAAAAACTGTTTTTT. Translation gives CATSDPGQGREKLFF.

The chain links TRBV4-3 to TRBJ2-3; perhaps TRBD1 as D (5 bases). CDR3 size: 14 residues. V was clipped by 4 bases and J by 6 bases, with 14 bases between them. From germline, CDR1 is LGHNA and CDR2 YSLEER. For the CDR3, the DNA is TGCGCCAGCAGCCGTGGTACCTCAGGGGATACGCAGTATTTT. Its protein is CASSRGTSGDTQYF.

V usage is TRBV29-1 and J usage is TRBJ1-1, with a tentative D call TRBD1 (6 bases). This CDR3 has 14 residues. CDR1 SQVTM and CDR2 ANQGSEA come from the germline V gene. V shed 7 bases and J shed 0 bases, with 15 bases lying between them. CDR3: CSATNRALNTEAFF. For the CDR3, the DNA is TGCAGCGCTACGAACAGGGCCTTGAACACTGAAGCTTTCTTT.

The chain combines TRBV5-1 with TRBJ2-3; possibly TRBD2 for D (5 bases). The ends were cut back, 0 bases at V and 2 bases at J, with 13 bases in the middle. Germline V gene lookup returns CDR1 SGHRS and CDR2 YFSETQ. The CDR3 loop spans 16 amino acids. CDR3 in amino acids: CASSLDESRDTDTQYF. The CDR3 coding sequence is TGCGCCAGCAGCTTGGATGAATCGAGGGACACAGATACGCAGTATTTT.

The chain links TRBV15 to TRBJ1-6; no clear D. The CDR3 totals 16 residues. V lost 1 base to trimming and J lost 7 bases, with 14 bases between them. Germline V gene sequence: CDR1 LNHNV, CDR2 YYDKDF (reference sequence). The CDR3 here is CATSRASFEANSPLHF. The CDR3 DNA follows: TGTGCCACCAGCAGAGCCAGTTTCGAGGCCAATTCACCCCTCCACTTT.

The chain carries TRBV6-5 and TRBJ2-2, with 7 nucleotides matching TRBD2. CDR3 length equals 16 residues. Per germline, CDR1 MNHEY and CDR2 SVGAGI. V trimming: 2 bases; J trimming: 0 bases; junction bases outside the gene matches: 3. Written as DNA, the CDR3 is TGTGCCAGCAGTTACGTTGCGGGGGCGAACACCGGGGAGCTGTTTTTT. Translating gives CASSYVAGANTGELFF.

This chain's CDR3 is CASSAPRTGDGGYTF. DNA of the CDR3: TGTGCCAGTAGTGCCCCCCGGACAGGGGACGGTGGCTACACCTTC. The chain has TRBV19 and TRBJ1-2, with 9 bases fitting TRBD1. Germline assignment: CDR1 LNHDA and CDR2 SQIVND (reference sequence). The V and J ends lost 5 bases and 7 bases, in that order; junction bases with no gene match: 11. The CDR3 runs 15 residues.

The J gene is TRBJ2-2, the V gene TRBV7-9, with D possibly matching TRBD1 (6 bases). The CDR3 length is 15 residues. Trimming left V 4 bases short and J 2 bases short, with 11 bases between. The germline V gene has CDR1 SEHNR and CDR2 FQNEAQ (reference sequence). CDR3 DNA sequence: TGTGCCAGCAGCTCCCCGGGACATAACACCGGGGAGCTGTTTTTT. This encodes CASSSPGHNTGELFF.